This T cell receptor beta chain was profiled in a study of Graves' ophthalmopathy and Graves' hyperthyroidism. Transcripts of RNA were the source for amplifying TCR beta CDR3 regions. HTBI-primed first-round RT-PCR preceded second-round multiplex PCR. TCRdb itself ran the multiplex PCR reads through MiXCR, one entry per CDR3 protein. The sample has approximately 160,000 distinct CDR3 sequences; about two fifths are singletons. Trimming removed 6 bases at V and 6 bases at J, with 13 bases between. This CDR3 has 13 amino acids. Germline V gene sequence: CDR1 MDHEN, CDR2 SYDVKM. This chain joins TRBV28 and TRBJ2-3; D might be TRBD1 (5 bases). The sequenced sample was peripheral blood. The origin of this receptor is a man aged 30-40 years with Graves' ophthalmopathy. The DNA of the CDR3 is TGTGCCAGCAGGGGCCACTACAGGGATACGCAGTATTTT. It is translated as CASRGHYRDTQYF.